The 8 T cell receptor beta chains below all came from one sample that was sequenced in a study of blood T cell repertoires in COVID-19. Assay used: immunoSEQ multiplex PCR; TCRdb lists only in-frame clones, some missing. The table includes under 100,000 clones, about four fifths detected once. The sample comprised peripheral blood. The receptors shown here come from a man aged 60 to 69 with acute or convalescent COVID-19.

There are a few counts of this clone. The V gene is TRBV3-1 (or the pseudogene TRBV3-2), the J gene TRBJ1-5; no firm D call. CDR1 and CDR2 from the germline V gene are LGHDT and YNNKEL (reference sequence). The CDR3 totals 15 residues. V was shortened by 4 bases and J by 6 bases, with 16 bases between the two germline ends. The CDR3 region has the DNA TGTGCCAGCAGCCCCGAGGCAAGGCGGAGTCAGCCCCAGCATTTT. Its translation is CASSPEARRSQPQHF.

The rearrangement links TRBV5-4 to TRBJ1-2; 8 bases are a match to TRBD1. Germline values: CDR1 SGHNT, CDR2 YYREEE (reference sequence). This CDR3 has 13 residues. J was trimmed by 4 bases and V by 3 bases; bases with no gene match: 2. Here the CDR3 reads CASSSDRAYGYTF. As DNA, the CDR3 is TGTGCCAGCAGCTCGGACAGGGCCTATGGCTACACCTTC.

This chain connects TRBV6-5 to TRBJ2-7; no clear D gene. The ends were cut back, 8 bases at V and 3 bases at J, with 11 bases in the middle. Germline V lookup: CDR1 MNHEY, CDR2 SVGAGI. The length of the CDR3 is 12 residues. CDR3: CASGPHNYEQYF. The CDR3 coding sequence is TGTGCCAGCGGGCCCCATAACTACGAGCAGTACTTC.

The V gene is TRBV28, the J gene TRBJ2-2; 12 nucleotides align to TRBD2. The V gene's germline CDR1 is MDHEN and CDR2 SYDVKM. The CDR3 consists of 15 residues. V gave up 7 bases and J gave up 3 bases; unmatched junction bases: 3. CDR3 coding DNA: TGTGCCAGCAAGCCTAGCGGGAGGGACACCGGGGAGCTGTTTTTT. It encodes CASKPSGRDTGELFF.

The gene calls are TRBV16 and TRBJ2-3, with TRBD2 identical over 14 bases. The ends lost 4 bases at V and 3 bases at J; junction bases unmatched: 15. Germline lookup yields CDR1 KGHSY and CDR2 FQNENV. CDR3 length: 20 amino acids. In DNA form, the CDR3 reads TGTGCCAGCAGCCCACACACGGGACTAGCGGGAGACCAGGGGACAGATACGCAGTATTTT. Protein: CASSPHTGLAGDQGTDTQYF.

The rearrangement uses TRBV5-4 and TRBJ2-7; 10 bases align to TRBD1. Germline CDR1 SGHNT, CDR2 YYREEE (reference sequence). This CDR3 contains 14 residues. J was trimmed by 4 bases and V by 4 bases; bases with no gene match: 5. CDR3 sequence (DNA): TGTGCCAGCAGCCCCGGGACAGGGGTGTACGAGCAGTACTTC. This encodes CASSPGTGVYEQYF.

J is TRBJ1-3 and V is TRBV5-1, with D hard to call. The CDR3 spans 15 residues. The germline CDR1 and CDR2 sequences are SGHRS and YFSETQ. V lost 2 bases to trimming and J lost 0 bases, with 9 bases between them. The CDR3 protein is CASSFDGLSGNTIYF. CDR3 nucleotide sequence: TGCGCCAGCAGCTTTGACGGACTCTCTGGAAACACCATATATTTT.

The genes are TRBV4-3 and TRBJ2-3; 7 bases are a match to TRBD2. CDR1 and CDR2 (germline): LGHNA, YSLEER. Unmatched junction bases numbered 2, after V lost 1 base and J lost 1 base. There are 15 residues in the CDR3. Here the CDR3 DNA reads TGCGCCAGCAGCCAAGGCGGGAGTCGCACAGATACGCAGTATTTT. It yields the protein CASSQGGSRTDTQYF.